The present TCR beta chain was sequenced within a study of blood T cells in healthy people across ages. Using a J-beta primer mix together with a sample-barcoded 5' primer, a second PCR was run for roughly 7 to 12 cycles. TCRdb recomputed calls from the 5' RACE reads with MiXCR, one row per CDR3 protein. The sample yields approximately 1.5 million distinct CDR3 sequences, roughly 43% seen once. Germline V lookup: CDR1 SGHKS, CDR2 YYEKEE (reference sequence). V shed 2 bases and J shed 7 bases, with 12 bases lying between them. The CDR3 consists of 13 residues. This clonotype was sampled from a woman aged 18-29 years in good health. The V and J genes are TRBV5-5 and TRBJ1-2; D is undetermined. The sample was blood. CDR3: CASSFEGSSGYTF. The CDR3 DNA reads TGTGCCAGCAGCTTTGAGGGTTCGAGTGGCTACACCTTC.